The rows below give T cell receptor beta chains drawn from one sample of a study of cytomegalovirus exposure and HLA in healthy donors. Clones were sequenced by immunoSEQ multiplex PCR, and TCRdb holds only the in-frame ones, with some missing. The repertoire consists of 200,000 or so clones, with approximately 82% occurring once and the leading ten covering over 10%. Sample: PBMCs. Receptor source: a woman in her thirties in good health and CMV-seropositive. CDR3s include the opening cysteine and the closing phenylalanine or tryptophan. A D gene is named only where the DNA matches it firmly. Size tells how often a clone was seen (once, few, many) or the class of an expanded clone, and some rows leave it out.

cdr3_aa cdr3_nt j_call d_call clone_size v_call
CASILYPDMNTEAFF TGCGCCAGCATCCTTTATCCCGACATGAACACTGAAGCTTTCTTT TRBJ1-1 . . TRBV5-1
CASFRGGLDAAFF TGTGCCAGCTTCCGAGGTGGCCTCGATGCCGCTTTCTTT TRBJ1-1 . . TRBV6-5
CASSGLGRGNNEQFF TGTGCCAGCAGCGGCCTGGGCAGGGGGAACAATGAGCAGTTCTTC TRBJ2-1 TRBD1 . TRBV11-1
CASSQDSATSGRNEQFF TGTGCCAGCAGCCAAGATAGCGCGACTAGCGGGAGGAATGAGCAGTTCTTC TRBJ2-1 TRBD2 . TRBV14
CSVEVDRGQPQHF TGCAGCGTTGAAGTTGACAGGGGCCAGCCCCAGCATTTT TRBJ1-5 TRBD1 few TRBV29-1
CASSFSQGGRANYGYTF TGCGCCAGCAGCTTCTCACAGGGGGGGCGAGCTAACTATGGCTACACCTTC TRBJ1-2 TRBD1 . TRBV5-1
CSARDLETQYF TGCAGTGCTAGAGATCTGGAGACCCAGTACTTC TRBJ2-5 . . TRBV20-1
CASSPGLAATQYF TGTGCCAGCTCACCAGGACTAGCGGCGACTCAGTACTTC TRBJ2-4 TRBD2 . TRBV18
CASSEQAGGTYEQYF TGTGCCAGCAGTGAACAAGCGGGAGGTACCTACGAGCAGTACTTC TRBJ2-7 TRBD2 . TRBV6-1
CADFVDSPDSGNTIYF TGTGCCGACTTCGTGGACAGTCCCGACTCTGGAAACACCATATATTTT TRBJ1-3 . . TRBV30
CASSRDSSYNEQFF TGTGCCAGCAGCCGGGATAGCTCCTACAATGAGCAGTTCTTC TRBJ2-1 . . TRBV11-3
CASRETSDPYEQYF TGTGCCAGCCGAGAGACTAGCGACCCCTACGAGCAGTACTTC TRBJ2-7 TRBD2 once TRBV28
CASSHSGRDYNEQFF TGTGCCAGCAGCCACAGCGGGAGGGACTACAATGAGCAGTTCTTC TRBJ2-1 TRBD2 . TRBV9
CSVEARGDGEQYF TGCAGCGTTGAAGCCAGGGGTGATGGCGAGCAGTACTTC TRBJ2-7 . few TRBV29-1
CASTDGRGSGYTF TGTGCCAGCACGGACGGGAGGGGCTCGGGCTACACCTTC TRBJ1-2 . . TRBV6-5
CASKIRDTDYGYTF TGCGCCAGCAAAATCCGGGACACAGACTATGGCTACACCTTC TRBJ1-2 . . TRBV5-1
CASSEDRFLSTFNQPQHF TGTGCCAGCAGTGAGGACAGGTTTCTCTCTACTTTCAATCAGCCCCAGCATTTT TRBJ1-5 TRBD1 . TRBV6-1
CASGQGATNKEAFF TGTGCCAGTGGCCAGGGCGCAACGAATAAAGAAGCTTTCTTT TRBJ1-1 . . TRBV19
CASSADRGHQPQHF TGTGCCAGCAGCGCCGACAGGGGCCACCAGCCCCAGCATTTT TRBJ1-5 TRBD1 . TRBV2
CASSLWDRAYGYTF TGTGCCAGCAGCTTATGGGACAGAGCATATGGCTACACCTTC TRBJ1-2 TRBD1 . TRBV7-2
CASSPSQGAYNEQFF TGTGCCAGCTCACCAAGCCAGGGGGCCTACAATGAGCAGTTCTTC TRBJ2-1 TRBD1 . TRBV18
CASSERGTGELFF TGTGCCAGCAGTGAAAGGGGAACCGGGGAGCTGTTTTTT TRBJ2-2 . . TRBV2
CASSQEVETSGSRAYEQYF TGTGCCAGCAGCCAAGAAGTCGAAACTAGCGGGAGTAGGGCCTACGAGCAGTACTTC TRBJ2-7 TRBD2 . TRBV4-2
CASSITLAGMGNEQFF TGTGCCAGTAGTATAACACTAGCGGGAATGGGTAATGAGCAGTTCTTC TRBJ2-1 TRBD2 . TRBV19
CASSSGLAGNEQFF TGTGCCAGCAGTTCGGGACTAGCGGGAAATGAGCAGTTCTTC TRBJ2-1 TRBD2 . TRBV27
CASIRGQGGETQYF TGTGCCAGCATTAGAGGACAGGGGGGTGAGACCCAGTACTTC TRBJ2-5 TRBD1 . TRBV6-1
CASSYSQEKLFF TGTGCCAGCAGTTACTCGCAGGAAAAACTGTTTTTT TRBJ1-4 . . TRBV6-5
CASSTTPGTGTREQYF TGTGCCAGCAGCACCACCCCGGGAACGGGGACACGCGAGCAGTACTTC TRBJ2-7 . . TRBV5-8
CASSPGQAVWGYTF TGTGCCAGCAGTCCCGGACAGGCCGTTTGGGGCTACACCTTC TRBJ1-2 TRBD1 few TRBV6-5
CASSQRGGREQKLFF TGCGCCAGCAGCCAGAGGGGAGGGAGAGAACAAAAACTGTTTTTT TRBJ1-4 . . TRBV4-1
CATSAQLSGSWYNEQFF TGTGCCACCAGCGCCCAACTGAGCGGGAGTTGGTACAATGAGCAGTTCTTC TRBJ2-1 TRBD2 . TRBV15
CASSPLPPYRDYGELFF TGTGCCAGCAGCCCTCTACCGCCGTACAGGGATTACGGGGAGCTGTTTTTT TRBJ2-2 . . TRBV7-9
CASSYFRTRANTEAFF TGTGCCAGCAGTTACTTCCGGACCAGGGCGAACACTGAAGCTTTCTTT TRBJ1-1 . . TRBV6-5
CASRSTGQGNIQYF TGTGCCAGCAGAAGTACAGGACAGGGGAACATTCAGTACTTC TRBJ2-4 TRBD1 . TRBV6-1
CASSSIGGANNEQFF TGTGCCAGCAGTTCGATAGGAGGGGCGAACAATGAGCAGTTCTTC TRBJ2-1 . once TRBV9
CASSSAFEAFF TGTGCCAGCAGTTCAGCGTTTGAAGCTTTCTTT TRBJ1-1 . . TRBV27
CASSLGTGAFNEQYF TGTGCCAGCAGCCTCGGGACAGGGGCGTTCAACGAGCAGTACTTC TRBJ2-7 TRBD1 . TRBV7-9
CASSLEVGGGPTKNIQYF TGCGCCAGCAGCTTGGAGGTAGGGGGAGGGCCGACCAAAAACATTCAGTACTTC TRBJ2-4 . once TRBV5-1
CASSDNSMRDTQYF TGTGCCAGCAGTGATAACTCGATGCGAGATACGCAGTATTTT TRBJ2-3 . . TRBV2
CASSALDRETQYF TGTGCCAGCAGCGCCCTCGACAGGGAGACCCAGTACTTC TRBJ2-5 . . TRBV11-2
CASSLGTGYQPQHF TGTGCCAGCAGTTTAGGGACAGGTTATCAGCCCCAGCATTTT TRBJ1-5 TRBD1 few TRBV27